This T cell receptor beta chain came from a study of CD8+ T cells in alopecia areata. General observations from the study: Affected lesional scalp, above all in alopecia totalis/universalis, was more clonal than normal scalp. Association of baseline CD8+ expansion with response is uncertain owing to one nonresponder.

The sample's treatment: oral pan-JAK inhibitor, 5-10 mg twice daily. Individuals with alopecia areata gave both lesional scalp punch biopsies and peripheral blood for collection. Trimming shortened V by 3 bases and J by 7 bases, and 12 bases separated the two germline ends. CDR3 length: 14 residues. CDR1 and CDR2 from the germline V gene are ENHRY and SYGVKD. TCR sequencing used cDNA made by reverse transcription of extracted RNA. The protocol was immunoSEQ multiplex PCR, while the TCRdb copy is restricted to in-frame clones and leaves out a portion. The sample holds 150,000 to 200,000 clones, approximately 59% seen once. The sample holds a few counts of this clone. Antigen specificity is unknown.

The chain combines TRBV10-3 with TRBJ2-2; the D is unclear. The sample here was CD4+ T cells sorted from blood, taken between weeks 55 and 70, from a patient treated with tofacitinib. This clonotype was sampled from a human donor with alopecia areata. The CDR3 region is CAISEPQSRGELFF. CDR3 DNA: TGTGCCATCAGTGAACCCCAGTCCCGCGGGGAGCTGTTTTTT.